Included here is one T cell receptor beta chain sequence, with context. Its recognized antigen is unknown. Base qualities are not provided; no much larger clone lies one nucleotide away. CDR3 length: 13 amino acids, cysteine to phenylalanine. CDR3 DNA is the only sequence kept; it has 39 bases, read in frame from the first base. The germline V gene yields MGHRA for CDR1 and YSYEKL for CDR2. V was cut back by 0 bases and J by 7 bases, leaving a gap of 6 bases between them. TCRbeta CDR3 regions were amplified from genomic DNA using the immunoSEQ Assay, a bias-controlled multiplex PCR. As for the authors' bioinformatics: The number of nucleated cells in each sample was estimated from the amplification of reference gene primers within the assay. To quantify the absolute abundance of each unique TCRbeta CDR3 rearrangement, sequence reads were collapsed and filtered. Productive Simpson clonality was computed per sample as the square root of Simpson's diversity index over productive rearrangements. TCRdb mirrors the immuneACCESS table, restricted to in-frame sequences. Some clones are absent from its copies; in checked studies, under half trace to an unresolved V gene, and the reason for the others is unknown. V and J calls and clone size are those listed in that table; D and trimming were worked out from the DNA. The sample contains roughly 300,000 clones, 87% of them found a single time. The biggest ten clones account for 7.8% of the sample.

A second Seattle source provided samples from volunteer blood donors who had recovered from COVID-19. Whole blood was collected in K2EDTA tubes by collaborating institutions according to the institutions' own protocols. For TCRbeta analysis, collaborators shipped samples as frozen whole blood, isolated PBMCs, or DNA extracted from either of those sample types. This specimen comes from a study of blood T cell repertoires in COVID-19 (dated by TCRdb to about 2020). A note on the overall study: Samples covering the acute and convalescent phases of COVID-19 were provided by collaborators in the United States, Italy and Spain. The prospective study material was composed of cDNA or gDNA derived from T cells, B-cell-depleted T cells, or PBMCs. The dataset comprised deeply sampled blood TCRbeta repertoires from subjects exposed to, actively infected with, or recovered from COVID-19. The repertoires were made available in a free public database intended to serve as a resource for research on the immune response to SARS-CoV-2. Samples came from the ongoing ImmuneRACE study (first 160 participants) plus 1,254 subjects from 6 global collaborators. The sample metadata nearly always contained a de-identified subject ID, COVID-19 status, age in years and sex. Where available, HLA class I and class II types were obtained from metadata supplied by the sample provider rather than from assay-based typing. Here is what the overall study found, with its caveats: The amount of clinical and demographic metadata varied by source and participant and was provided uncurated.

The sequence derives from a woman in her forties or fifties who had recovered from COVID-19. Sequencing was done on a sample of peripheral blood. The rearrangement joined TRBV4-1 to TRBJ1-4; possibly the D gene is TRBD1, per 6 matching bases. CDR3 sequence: CASSQDRGEKLFF. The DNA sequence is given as TGCGCCAGCAGCCAAGACAGGGGTGAAAAACTGTTTTTT.